This T cell receptor beta chain derives from a study of Graves' ophthalmopathy and Graves' hyperthyroidism. Study information: Sampling took place at initial diagnosis, with peripheral blood obtained before any treatment.

Findings and caveats of the study: In blood appeared most of the expanded thyroid clonotypes whose frequency exceeded 0.001.

If patients had other autoimmune diseases, uncontrolled infections, pregnancy or lactation, they were excluded. About this clonotype: Antigen specificity is unknown.

The CDR3 totals 12 residues. From germline, CDR1 is DFQATT and CDR2 SNEGSKA (reference sequence). V was clipped by 7 bases and J by 6 bases, with 13 bases between them. Amplifying from RNA transcripts, the study obtained TCR beta CDR3 regions. Second-round multiplex PCR came after first-round RT-PCR with HTBI primers. Each CDR3 protein is one row after TCRdb ran MiXCR on the multiplex PCR reads. This table holds 650,000 to 900,000 distinct CDR3 sequences, 35% to 50% found once. The chain is built from TRBV20-1 and TRBJ2-1, with a weak D call TRBD1 (5 bases). Input material: peripheral blood. This TCR came from an adult man with Graves' ophthalmopathy. The CDR3 region has the DNA TGCAGTGTTAGTAAAGGGGTCAATGAGCAGTTCTTC. Encoded protein: CSVSKGVNEQFF.